This is a list of T cell receptor beta chains from one sample in a study of blood T cell repertoires in COVID-19. TCRdb keeps only in-frame clones here, not all; method: immunoSEQ multiplex PCR. The table includes fewer than 150,000 clones, more than 80% detected once. Sequenced: peripheral blood. These receptors all stem from a human donor in a cohort sampled during active COVID-19. Both conserved end residues are part of each CDR3. The order of the fields is V gene, J gene, clone size, D gene, CDR3 protein, CDR3 DNA. D genes are given only for firm matches. Size is omitted from some rows. Given values are once, few, many or a class for expanded clones.

v_call: TRBV9
j_call: TRBJ2-3
clone_size: -
d_call: TRBD2
cdr3_aa: CASSVLPTSGGTDTQYF
cdr3_nt: TGTGCCAGCAGCGTTTTACCGACTAGCGGGGGAACAGATACGCAGTATTTT

v_call: TRBV20-1
j_call: TRBJ2-7
clone_size: -
d_call: -
cdr3_aa: CSAGSEQYF
cdr3_nt: TGCAGTGCCGGTTCCGAGCAGTACTTC

v_call: TRBV3-1/TRBV3-2
j_call: TRBJ1-2
clone_size: -
d_call: TRBD1
cdr3_aa: CASSQEDRGWLF
cdr3_nt: TGTGCCAGCAGCCAAGAGGACAGGGGGTGGCTCTTC

v_call: TRBV9
j_call: TRBJ2-5
clone_size: -
d_call: -
cdr3_aa: CASSEVGGPGTQYF
cdr3_nt: TGTGCCAGCAGCGAGGTGGGGGGGCCTGGGACCCAGTACTTC

v_call: TRBV10-3
j_call: TRBJ2-2
clone_size: -
d_call: TRBD2
cdr3_aa: CATGLAGPGELFF
cdr3_nt: TGTGCCACTGGACTAGCGGGGCCCGGGGAGCTGTTTTTT

v_call: TRBV20-1
j_call: TRBJ1-2
clone_size: -
d_call: -
cdr3_aa: CSGVRGSGYTF
cdr3_nt: TGCAGTGGTGTCCGGGGTTCTGGCTACACCTTC

v_call: TRBV18
j_call: TRBJ2-5
clone_size: -
d_call: -
cdr3_aa: CASSGQFQETQYF
cdr3_nt: TGTGCCAGCTCAGGACAGTTTCAAGAGACCCAGTACTTC

v_call: TRBV7-2
j_call: TRBJ1-1
clone_size: -
d_call: -
cdr3_aa: CASSLVWADTEAFF
cdr3_nt: TGTGCCAGCAGCTTAGTATGGGCTGACACTGAAGCTTTCTTT

v_call: TRBV7-3
j_call: TRBJ2-3
clone_size: -
d_call: TRBD2
cdr3_aa: CASSKSGGATDTQYF
cdr3_nt: TGTGCCAGCAGCAAGAGCGGGGGGGCAACAGATACGCAGTATTTT

v_call: TRBV27
j_call: TRBJ2-4
clone_size: -
d_call: -
cdr3_aa: CASSLRGRHPNFQYF
cdr3_nt: TGTGCCAGCAGTTTAAGGGGTCGACACCCGAATTTTCAGTACTTC

v_call: TRBV7-2
j_call: TRBJ1-5
clone_size: -
d_call: -
cdr3_aa: CASSSSGRGQPQHF
cdr3_nt: TGTGCCAGCAGCTCCTCAGGGAGGGGTCAGCCCCAGCATTTT

v_call: TRBV7-9
j_call: TRBJ1-2
clone_size: once
d_call: -
cdr3_aa: CASTSPPGLNYTF
cdr3_nt: TGTGCCAGCACCTCGCCTCCCGGACTGAACTACACCTTC

v_call: TRBV6-5
j_call: TRBJ2-1
clone_size: -
d_call: -
cdr3_aa: CAASRSQVYNEQFF
cdr3_nt: TGTGCCGCGTCCCGATCACAGGTCTACAATGAGCAGTTCTTC

v_call: TRBV6-2/TRBV6-3
j_call: TRBJ1-2
clone_size: -
d_call: TRBD1
cdr3_aa: CASSPRQGRIYGYTF
cdr3_nt: TGTGCCAGCAGCCCGAGACAGGGAAGGATCTATGGCTACACCTTC

v_call: TRBV29-1
j_call: TRBJ1-3
clone_size: once
d_call: -
cdr3_aa: CSVEVHEDTIYF
cdr3_nt: TGCAGCGTTGAGGTACACGAGGACACCATATATTTT

v_call: TRBV15
j_call: TRBJ2-3
clone_size: -
d_call: -
cdr3_aa: CATSKRSLQSTDTQYF
cdr3_nt: TGTGCCACCAGCAAGCGGAGTCTGCAGTCCACAGATACGCAGTATTTT

v_call: TRBV9
j_call: TRBJ2-3
clone_size: -
d_call: TRBD2
cdr3_aa: CASNLAGVSTDTQYF
cdr3_nt: TGTGCCAGCAACCTAGCGGGGGTCAGCACAGATACGCAGTATTTT

v_call: TRBV11-3
j_call: TRBJ2-2
clone_size: -
d_call: TRBD1
cdr3_aa: CASSYDRGLNTGELFF
cdr3_nt: TGTGCCAGCAGTTATGACAGGGGGCTGAACACCGGGGAGCTGTTTTTT

v_call: TRBV11-3
j_call: TRBJ2-1
clone_size: -
d_call: TRBD2
cdr3_aa: CASSLRSGGYNEQFF
cdr3_nt: TGTGCCAGCAGCTTACGCAGCGGGGGTTACAATGAGCAGTTCTTC

v_call: TRBV6-5
j_call: TRBJ1-4
clone_size: few
d_call: -
cdr3_aa: CASRRGRQNEKLFF
cdr3_nt: TGTGCCAGCAGGCGGGGCAGGCAAAATGAAAAACTGTTTTTT

v_call: TRBV5-1
j_call: TRBJ1-5
clone_size: -
d_call: -
cdr3_aa: CASSPGLAVGNQPQHF
cdr3_nt: TGCGCCAGCAGCCCGGGTTTAGCAGTGGGCAATCAGCCCCAGCATTTT

v_call: TRBV7-9
j_call: TRBJ2-5
clone_size: -
d_call: TRBD2
cdr3_aa: CASSLAGGPPETQYF
cdr3_nt: TGTGCCAGCAGCCTAGCGGGGGGGCCTCCAGAGACCCAGTACTTC

v_call: TRBV7-2
j_call: TRBJ2-7
clone_size: -
d_call: -
cdr3_aa: CASSLTSSYEQYF
cdr3_nt: TGTGCCAGCAGCTTAACGAGCTCCTACGAGCAGTACTTC

v_call: TRBV2
j_call: TRBJ2-5
clone_size: -
d_call: -
cdr3_aa: CASKRGGALQETQYF
cdr3_nt: TGTGCCAGCAAAAGAGGGGGGGCCCTCCAAGAGACCCAGTACTTC

v_call: TRBV18
j_call: TRBJ1-2
clone_size: -
d_call: -
cdr3_aa: CASSPSQTATANYGYTF
cdr3_nt: TGTGCCAGCTCACCTTCCCAGACAGCTACAGCTAACTATGGCTACACCTTC

v_call: TRBV10-3
j_call: TRBJ2-7
clone_size: once
d_call: TRBD1
cdr3_aa: CAISELDRVVGYEQYF
cdr3_nt: TGTGCCATCAGTGAGTTGGACAGGGTTGTAGGTTACGAGCAGTACTTC

v_call: TRBV6-6
j_call: TRBJ1-2
clone_size: -
d_call: TRBD1
cdr3_aa: CASRRDRLNYGYTF
cdr3_nt: TGTGCCAGCAGAAGGGACAGGCTTAACTATGGCTACACCTTC

v_call: TRBV18
j_call: TRBJ2-2
clone_size: -
d_call: -
cdr3_aa: CASSGGTRTTGELFF
cdr3_nt: TGTGCCAGCTCGGGAGGGACACGGACGACCGGGGAGCTGTTTTTT

v_call: TRBV7-2
j_call: TRBJ2-5
clone_size: -
d_call: TRBD2
cdr3_aa: CASSDGGAETQYF
cdr3_nt: TGTGCCAGCAGCGACGGGGGGGCGGAGACCCAGTACTTC

v_call: TRBV19
j_call: TRBJ1-3
clone_size: few
d_call: -
cdr3_aa: CASAVVQGEDTIYF
cdr3_nt: TGTGCCAGTGCGGTGGTACAGGGTGAAGACACCATATATTTT

v_call: TRBV9
j_call: TRBJ1-6
clone_size: -
d_call: -
cdr3_aa: CASSVVGGDNSPLHF
cdr3_nt: TGTGCCAGCAGCGTAGTGGGGGGAGACAATTCACCCCTCCACTTT

v_call: TRBV10-3
j_call: TRBJ2-3
clone_size: -
d_call: TRBD1
cdr3_aa: CAMGTGGDGDTQYF
cdr3_nt: TGTGCCATGGGGACAGGGGGAGATGGGGATACGCAGTATTTT

v_call: TRBV19
j_call: TRBJ2-4
clone_size: -
d_call: TRBD2
cdr3_aa: CASSSDGRGYIQYF
cdr3_nt: TGTGCCAGTAGTTCCGATGGGCGGGGGTACATTCAGTACTTC

v_call: TRBV7-2
j_call: TRBJ2-3
clone_size: -
d_call: TRBD2
cdr3_aa: CASSPSGGVGDTQYF
cdr3_nt: TGTGCCAGCAGCCCTAGCGGGGGAGTGGGAGATACGCAGTATTTT

v_call: TRBV5-6
j_call: TRBJ1-6
clone_size: -
d_call: TRBD1
cdr3_aa: CASSLRAAGGISPLHF
cdr3_nt: TGTGCCAGCAGCTTGAGGGCGGCAGGGGGCATTTCACCCCTCCACTTT

v_call: TRBV19
j_call: TRBJ2-3
clone_size: -
d_call: -
cdr3_aa: CASSGGPPPPTDTQYF
cdr3_nt: TGTGCCAGTAGTGGGGGCCCCCCGCCCCCCACAGATACGCAGTATTTT

v_call: TRBV4-3
j_call: TRBJ1-5
clone_size: -
d_call: -
cdr3_aa: CASSTGRGWEPQHF
cdr3_nt: TGCGCCAGCAGCACTGGACGGGGGTGGGAGCCCCAGCATTTT

v_call: TRBV7-9
j_call: TRBJ2-3
clone_size: -
d_call: TRBD2
cdr3_aa: CASSPNLAGTDTQYF
cdr3_nt: TGTGCCAGCAGCCCTAACCTAGCGGGCACAGATACGCAGTATTTT

v_call: TRBV19
j_call: TRBJ2-1
clone_size: -
d_call: TRBD1
cdr3_aa: CASTRTGAGNEQFF
cdr3_nt: TGTGCCAGTACCAGGACAGGGGCGGGTAATGAGCAGTTCTTC

v_call: TRBV6-5
j_call: TRBJ2-7
clone_size: -
d_call: -
cdr3_aa: CASSYSRGSYEQYF
cdr3_nt: TGTGCCAGCAGTTACTCGCGAGGCTCCTACGAGCAGTACTTC

v_call: TRBV5-1
j_call: TRBJ2-7
clone_size: -
d_call: TRBD1
cdr3_aa: CASSIGRDSPPYEQYF
cdr3_nt: TGCGCCAGCAGCATTGGAAGGGACAGTCCCCCCTACGAGCAGTACTTC

v_call: TRBV13
j_call: TRBJ2-5
clone_size: -
d_call: TRBD2
cdr3_aa: CASSRREAETQYF
cdr3_nt: TGTGCCAGCAGCCGACGGGAGGCAGAGACCCAGTACTTC

v_call: TRBV5-1
j_call: TRBJ2-5
clone_size: -
d_call: TRBD2
cdr3_aa: CASSFISGGAAAETQYF
cdr3_nt: TGCGCCAGCAGCTTCATTAGCGGGGGGGCCGCAGCCGAGACCCAGTACTTC

v_call: TRBV18
j_call: TRBJ1-1
clone_size: -
d_call: -
cdr3_aa: CASSPGQEAFF
cdr3_nt: TGTGCCAGCTCACCGGGACAAGAAGCTTTCTTT

v_call: TRBV6-5
j_call: TRBJ2-2
clone_size: -
d_call: TRBD2
cdr3_aa: CASSYQLAGATGELFF
cdr3_nt: TGTGCCAGCAGTTATCAGCTAGCGGGGGCTACCGGGGAGCTGTTTTTT

v_call: TRBV24-1
j_call: TRBJ2-1
clone_size: -
d_call: TRBD2
cdr3_aa: CATSDLVAGGLREQFF
cdr3_nt: TGTGCCACCAGTGATTTAGTAGCGGGGGGGTTACGAGAGCAGTTCTTC

v_call: TRBV11-2
j_call: TRBJ1-6
clone_size: -
d_call: -
cdr3_aa: CASSLPPGRLFRDNSPLHF
cdr3_nt: TGTGCCAGCAGCCTACCCCCAGGCAGGCTTTTTCGCGATAATTCACCCCTCCACTTT

v_call: TRBV5-6
j_call: TRBJ2-3
clone_size: -
d_call: -
cdr3_aa: CASSLQGTGTDTQYF
cdr3_nt: TGTGCCAGCAGCTTACAGGGAACGGGCACAGATACGCAGTATTTT

v_call: TRBV9
j_call: TRBJ2-1
clone_size: -
d_call: -
cdr3_aa: CASSVVGRVFDEQFF
cdr3_nt: TGTGCCAGCAGCGTAGTTGGCAGGGTTTTCGATGAGCAGTTCTTC

v_call: TRBV30
j_call: TRBJ1-3
clone_size: -
d_call: -
cdr3_aa: CAWRQASSGNTIYF
cdr3_nt: TGTGCCTGGCGACAGGCATCCTCTGGAAACACCATATATTTT

v_call: TRBV12-3/TRBV12-4
j_call: TRBJ1-1
clone_size: -
d_call: -
cdr3_aa: CASSFLNTEAFF
cdr3_nt: TGTGCCAGCAGTTTCCTTAACACTGAAGCTTTCTTT

v_call: TRBV6-4
j_call: TRBJ1-2
clone_size: -
d_call: -
cdr3_aa: CASSDFSRGGYTF
cdr3_nt: TGTGCCAGCAGTGACTTTTCAAGGGGTGGCTACACCTTC

v_call: TRBV9
j_call: TRBJ2-2
clone_size: -
d_call: TRBD1
cdr3_aa: CASSGTGGNTGELFF
cdr3_nt: TGTGCCAGCAGCGGGACAGGGGGGAACACCGGGGAGCTGTTTTTT

v_call: TRBV24-1
j_call: TRBJ2-1
clone_size: -
d_call: -
cdr3_aa: CATSDMSGLNEQFF
cdr3_nt: TGTGCCACCAGTGACATGTCGGGGTTGAATGAGCAGTTCTTC

v_call: TRBV7-6
j_call: TRBJ2-5
clone_size: -
d_call: TRBD2
cdr3_aa: CASSPGIAGAWETQYF
cdr3_nt: TGTGCCAGCAGCCCCGGGATAGCGGGGGCTTGGGAGACCCAGTACTTC